One and the same sample provided the 18 T cell receptor beta chains below, sequenced in a study of control samples from healthy donors and cancer patients. Measured with immunoSEQ multiplex PCR; TCRdb has only the in-frame clones, and not every one. The sample has roughly 86,000 clones, roughly 93% seen once. The sequencing sample was made of blood. The receptors were sampled from a woman aged 30 to 39 in good health.

This chain joins TRBV12-3 or TRBV12-4 and TRBJ1-5; possibly TRBD1 for D (5 bases). This CDR3 has 13 amino acids. Trimming removed 6 bases at V and 6 bases at J, with 12 bases between. The CDR3 bases are TGTGCCAGCAGATACGGGACTAGTCAGCCCCAGCATTTT. As protein: CASRYGTSQPQHF.

V usage is TRBV28 and J usage is TRBJ1-5, with D uncertain. The germline V gene has CDR1 MDHEN and CDR2 SYDVKM. The CDR3 length is 12 residues. Trimming shortened V by 6 bases and J by 5 bases, and 8 bases separated the two germline ends. The DNA for the CDR3 is TGTGCCAGCAGGCTAAGCGATCAGCCCCAGCATTTT. This gives the protein CASRLSDQPQHF.

This chain links TRBV6-5 with TRBJ2-7, with TRBD1 as a possible D gene (5 bases). The CDR3 consists of 12 residues. Germline CDR1 MNHEY, CDR2 SVGAGI. The V gene lost 8 bases and the J gene lost 6 bases, with 14 bases spanning the gap. CDR3 coding DNA: TGTGCCAGCGGACCCCAGGGTCCCGAGCAGTACTTC. Its translation: CASGPQGPEQYF.

This chain uses TRBV19 with TRBJ1-1; D call uncertain. The CDR3 loop spans 14 amino acids. Germline CDR1 and CDR2: LNHDA and SQIVND (reference sequence). V was trimmed by 5 bases and J by 1 base, leaving 11 bases between them. CDR3 DNA: TGTGCCAGTAGTTTAACCCGAGGGAACACTGAAGCTTTCTTT. Its protein is CASSLTRGNTEAFF.

V gene TRBV5-4 combines with J gene TRBJ2-2, with 9 bases lining up with TRBD2. Germline CDR1 is SGHNT and CDR2 is YYREEE (reference sequence). J was trimmed by 0 bases and V by 3 bases; bases with no gene match: 15. CDR3 length: 20 residues. The CDR3 DNA follows: TGTGCCAGCAGCTCCCAGCTTGGTAGCGGGAGTGTGACGAACACCGGGGAGCTGTTTTTT. The encoded protein is CASSSQLGSGSVTNTGELFF. Together with reference TRBV5-4 and TRBJ2-2, the CDR3 gives the full variable domain: ETGVTQSPTHLIKTRGQQVTLRCSSQSGHNTVSWYQQALGQGPQFIFQYYREEENGRGNFPPRFSGLQFPNYSSELNVNALELDDSALYLCASSSQLGSGSVTNTGELFFGEGSRLTVL.

The V call is TRBV2, the J call TRBJ1-4; tentative D call: TRBD1 (6 bases). Germline CDR1 SNHLY, CDR2 FYNNEI. The ends were cut back, 1 base at V and 3 bases at J, with 15 bases in the middle. This CDR3 is 17 amino acids long. The CDR3 loop reads CASSEVGGRRSNEKLFF. DNA of the CDR3: TGTGCCAGCAGTGAAGTGGGGGGGCGCCGATCTAATGAAAAACTGTTTTTT.

The chain recombines TRBV10-3 with TRBJ1-1; D might be TRBD1 (6 bases). Germline-derived CDR1 and CDR2 are ENHRY and SYGVKD. The CDR3 extends over 15 amino acids. V lost 0 bases, J lost 11 bases, and 19 bases lay in between. The CDR3 nucleotides read TGTGCCATCAGTGAGTCCTGGACAGCAATAGCGATGGCTTTCTTT. The encoded protein is CAISESWTAIAMAFF.

The chain joins TRBV28 to TRBJ2-3; tentative D call: TRBD2 (6 bases). Germline V gene sequence: CDR1 MDHEN, CDR2 SYDVKM. The CDR3 has 16 residues. V dropped 7 bases and J dropped 2 bases, with 19 bases sitting between them. CDR3 nucleotide sequence: TGTGCCAGCATTCCGCTATATGGACTACTCACAGATACGCAGTATTTT. It is translated as CASIPLYGLLTDTQYF.

The chain carries TRBV11-2 and TRBJ2-7; 7 bases agree with TRBD1. The V and J ends lost 5 bases and 3 bases, in that order; junction bases with no gene match: 7. There are 14 residues in the CDR3. Germline CDR1 and CDR2: SGHAT and FQNNGV. The CDR3 protein is CASSPVGGVYEQYF. The CDR3 DNA reads TGTGCCAGCAGCCCCGTAGGGGGCGTCTACGAGCAGTACTTC.

The chain links TRBV19 to TRBJ1-4, with TRBD1 matching 7 bases. Germline assignment: CDR1 LNHDA and CDR2 SQIVND (reference sequence). CDR3 length equals 15 residues. Germline trimming cut 3 bases from V and 8 bases from J; bases unmatched to any gene: 9. This CDR3 reads CASSIPRQGVEKLFF. The CDR3 coding sequence is TGTGCCAGTAGTATCCCGAGACAGGGTGTCGAAAAACTGTTTTTT.

The V gene is TRBV5-6, the J gene TRBJ2-1, with 9 bases lining up with TRBD2. This CDR3 is built from 18 residues. The germline CDR1 and CDR2 sequences are SGHDT and YYEEEE. The ends lost 0 bases at V and 7 bases at J; junction bases unmatched: 14. CDR3 loop: CASSLVRGSSGRPNEQFF. CDR3 DNA sequence: TGTGCCAGCAGCTTGGTAAGGGGATCCAGCGGGAGGCCAAATGAGCAGTTCTTC.

This clone was counted once. The chain joins TRBV7-9 to TRBJ2-2; 12 nucleotides line up with TRBD2. Trimming cost V 1 base and J 5 bases; bases outside gene matches: 2. Germline V gene sequence: CDR1 SEHNR, CDR2 FQNEAQ (reference sequence). The CDR3 loop spans 16 amino acids. CDR3 region: CASSLGLAGVTGELFF. DNA for the CDR3: TGTGCCAGCAGCTTAGGACTAGCGGGAGTAACCGGGGAGCTGTTTTTT.

This rearrangement joins TRBV30 to TRBJ2-5, with TRBD1 matching over 11 bases. The CDR3 totals 15 residues. The germline V gene has CDR1 GTSNPN and CDR2 SVGIG (reference sequence). With V trimmed by 0 bases and J by 4 bases, 4 bases remained unmatched. The CDR3 bases are TGTGCCTGGAGTGTCTGGGACAGGGGGTCAGAGACCCAGTACTTC. This translates into CAWSVWDRGSETQYF. Drawing the rest from reference TRBV30 and TRBJ2-5, the complete variable domain is SQTIHQWPATLVQPVGSPLSLECTVEGTSNPNLYWYRQAAGRGLQLLFYSVGIGQISSEVPQNLSASRPQDRQFILSSKKLLLSDSGFYLCAWSVWDRGSETQYFGPGTRLLVL.

The chain recombines TRBV6-1 with TRBJ2-5; the D gene is possibly TRBD2 (6 bases). The CDR3 is made up of 14 amino acids. V was clipped by 0 bases and J by 5 bases, with 10 bases between them. The germline V gene encodes CDR1 MNHNS and CDR2 SASEGT. The CDR3 nucleotides are TGTGCCAGCAGTGAAGCGGGGGGTTGGGAGACCCAGTACTTC. It yields the protein CASSEAGGWETQYF.

This sequence joins TRBV4-1 and TRBJ1-1, with D possibly matching TRBD1 (5 bases). The length of the CDR3 is 15 residues. Per germline, CDR1 MGHRA and CDR2 YSYEKL. Trimming stripped 2 bases from V and 5 bases from J, with 15 bases between. The CDR3 region is CASSQRVRGRTEAFF. The CDR3 DNA reads TGCGCCAGCAGCCAACGCGTCCGGGGGAGGACTGAAGCTTTCTTT.

The chain recombines TRBV27 with TRBJ1-6; D call uncertain. This CDR3 comprises 14 residues. Trimming cost V 1 base and J 5 bases, with 6 bases left between them. Germline V gene lookup returns CDR1 MNHEY and CDR2 SMNVEV (reference sequence). This chain's CDR3 is CASSLWQDNSPLHF. CDR3 nucleotides: TGTGCCAGCAGTTTATGGCAAGATAATTCACCCCTCCACTTT.

V usage is TRBV6-2 or TRBV6-3 and J usage is TRBJ2-4; no reliable D call. Germline V gene sequence: CDR1 MNHEY, CDR2 SVGEGT. There are 18 residues in the CDR3. Trimming removed 2 bases at V and 1 base at J, with 18 bases between. The CDR3 DNA is TGTGCCAGCAGTTACCATTTCCCCCAAGACCTTGCCAAAAACATTCAGTACTTC. Amino acids: CASSYHFPQDLAKNIQYF.

The chain recombines TRBV7-9 with TRBJ1-2, with no clear D. The CDR3 runs 13 residues. V lost 2 bases and J lost 4, with 8 bases in between. The germline gives CDR1 SEHNR, CDR2 FQNEAQ (reference sequence). For the CDR3, the DNA is TGTGCCAGCAGCTTACCCTTAAGCTATGGCTACACCTTC. Amino acids: CASSLPLSYGYTF.